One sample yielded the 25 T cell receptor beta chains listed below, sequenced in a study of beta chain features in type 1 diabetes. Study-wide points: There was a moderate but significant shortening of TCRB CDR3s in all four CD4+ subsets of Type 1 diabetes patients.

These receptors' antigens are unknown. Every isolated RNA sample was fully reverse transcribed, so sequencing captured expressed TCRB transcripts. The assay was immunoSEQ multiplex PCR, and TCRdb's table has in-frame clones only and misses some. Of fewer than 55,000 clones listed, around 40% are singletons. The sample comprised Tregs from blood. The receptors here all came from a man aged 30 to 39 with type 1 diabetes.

The CDR3 sequence is CASSPFSTAFLGTQYF. The CDR3 region has the DNA TGTGCCAGTAGTCCCTTCTCGACAGCCTTCCTTGGGACCCAGTACTTC. The chain employs TRBV19 and TRBJ2-5; TRBD1 might be the D (5 bases). CDR3 size: 16 residues. Looked up from germline, CDR1 is LNHDA and CDR2 is SQIVND (reference sequence). Between the trimmed V and J ends, which lost 5 bases and 7 bases, there was a span of 23 bases.

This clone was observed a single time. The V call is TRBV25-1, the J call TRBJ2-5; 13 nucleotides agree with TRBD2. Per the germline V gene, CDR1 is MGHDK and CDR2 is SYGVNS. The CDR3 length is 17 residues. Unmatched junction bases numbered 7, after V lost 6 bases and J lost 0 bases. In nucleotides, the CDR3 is TGTGCCAGCAGACCAACTAGCGGGAGGGCCGACCAAGAGACCCAGTACTTC. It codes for CASRPTSGRADQETQYF. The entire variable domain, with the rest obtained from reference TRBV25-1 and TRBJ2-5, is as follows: EADIYQTPRYLVIGTGKKITLECSQTMGHDKMYWYQQDPGMELHLIHYSYGVNSTEKGDLSSESTVSRIRTEHFPLTLESARPSHTSQYLCASRPTSGRADQETQYFGPGTRLLVL.

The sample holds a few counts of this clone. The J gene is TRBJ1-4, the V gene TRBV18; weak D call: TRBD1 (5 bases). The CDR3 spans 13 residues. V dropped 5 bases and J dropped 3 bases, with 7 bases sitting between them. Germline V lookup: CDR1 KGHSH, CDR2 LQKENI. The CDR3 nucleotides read TGTGCCAGCTCAGGACAAGCTAATGAAAAACTGTTTTTT. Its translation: CASSGQANEKLFF.

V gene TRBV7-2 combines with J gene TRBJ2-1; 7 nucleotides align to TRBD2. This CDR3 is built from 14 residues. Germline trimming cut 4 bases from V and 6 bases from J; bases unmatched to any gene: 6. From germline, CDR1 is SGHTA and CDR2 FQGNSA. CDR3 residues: CASSSPGGSNEQFF. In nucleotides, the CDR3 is TGTGCCAGCAGCTCGCCGGGAGGAAGCAATGAGCAGTTCTTC.

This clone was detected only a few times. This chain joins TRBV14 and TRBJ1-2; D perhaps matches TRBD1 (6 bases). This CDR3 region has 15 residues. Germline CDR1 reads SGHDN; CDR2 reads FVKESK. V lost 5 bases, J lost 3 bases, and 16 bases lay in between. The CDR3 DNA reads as TGTGCCAGCAGCGGTAATCGACAGGCGCACTATGGCTACACCTTC. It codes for CASSGNRQAHYGYTF.

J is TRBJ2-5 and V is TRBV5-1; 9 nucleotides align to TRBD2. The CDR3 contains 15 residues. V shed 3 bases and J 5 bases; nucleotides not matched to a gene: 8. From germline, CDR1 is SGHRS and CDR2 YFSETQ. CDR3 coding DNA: TGCGCCAGCAGCTCTGGGACTAGCTCCGAGGAGACCCAGTACTTC. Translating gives CASSSGTSSEETQYF.

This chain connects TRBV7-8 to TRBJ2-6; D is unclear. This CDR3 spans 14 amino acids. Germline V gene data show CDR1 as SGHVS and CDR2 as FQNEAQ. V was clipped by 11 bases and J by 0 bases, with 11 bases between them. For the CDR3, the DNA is TGTGCCTCGTCAGGCCCCTCTGGGGCCAACGTCCTGACTTTC. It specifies CASSGPSGANVLTF.

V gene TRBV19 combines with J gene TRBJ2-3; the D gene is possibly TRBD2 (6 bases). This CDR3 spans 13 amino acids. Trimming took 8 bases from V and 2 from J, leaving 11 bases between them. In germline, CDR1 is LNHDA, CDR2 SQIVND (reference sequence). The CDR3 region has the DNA TGTGCCAGTGGACCGGGGGTCACAGATACGCAGTATTTT. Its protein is CASGPGVTDTQYF. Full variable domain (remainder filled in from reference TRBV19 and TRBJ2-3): DGGITQSPKYLFRKEGQNVTLSCEQNLNHDAMYWYRQDPGQGLRLIYYSQIVNDFQKGDIAEGYSVSREKKESFPLTVTSAQKNPTAFYLCASGPGVTDTQYFGPGTRLTVL.

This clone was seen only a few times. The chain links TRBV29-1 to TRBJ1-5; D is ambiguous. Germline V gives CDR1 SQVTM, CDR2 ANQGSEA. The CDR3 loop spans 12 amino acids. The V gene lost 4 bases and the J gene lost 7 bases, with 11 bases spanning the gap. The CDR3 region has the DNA TGCAGCGTTGCCGCTATCGGGCAGCCCCAGCATTTT. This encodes CSVAAIGQPQHF.

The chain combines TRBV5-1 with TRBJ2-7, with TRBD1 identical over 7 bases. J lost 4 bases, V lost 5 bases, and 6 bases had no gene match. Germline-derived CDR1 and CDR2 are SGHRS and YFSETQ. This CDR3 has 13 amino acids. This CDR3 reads CASRKTGLYEQYF. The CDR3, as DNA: TGCGCCAGCAGAAAGACAGGGCTGTACGAGCAGTACTTC.

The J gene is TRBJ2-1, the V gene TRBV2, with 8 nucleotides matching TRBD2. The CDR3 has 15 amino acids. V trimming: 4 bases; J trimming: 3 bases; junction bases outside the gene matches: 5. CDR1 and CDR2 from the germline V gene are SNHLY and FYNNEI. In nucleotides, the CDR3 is TGTGCCAGCAGTGGGGTAGCGGGGAGCTACAATGAGCAGTTCTTC. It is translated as CASSGVAGSYNEQFF.

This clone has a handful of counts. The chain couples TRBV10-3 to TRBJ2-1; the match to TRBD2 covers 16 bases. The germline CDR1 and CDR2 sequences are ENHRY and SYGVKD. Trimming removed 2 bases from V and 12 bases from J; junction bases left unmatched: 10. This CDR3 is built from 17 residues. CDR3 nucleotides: TGTGCCATCAGTGAGCCAACGGGACTAGCGGGAGGGCCGGGGCAGTTCTTC. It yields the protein CAISEPTGLAGGPGQFF.

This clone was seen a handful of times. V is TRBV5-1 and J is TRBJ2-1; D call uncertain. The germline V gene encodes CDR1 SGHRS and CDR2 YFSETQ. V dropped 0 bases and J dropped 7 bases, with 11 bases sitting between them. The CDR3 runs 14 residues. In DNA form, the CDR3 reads TGCGCCAGCAGCTTGGGTGGTAATCAGAATGAGCAGTTCTTC. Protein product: CASSLGGNQNEQFF.

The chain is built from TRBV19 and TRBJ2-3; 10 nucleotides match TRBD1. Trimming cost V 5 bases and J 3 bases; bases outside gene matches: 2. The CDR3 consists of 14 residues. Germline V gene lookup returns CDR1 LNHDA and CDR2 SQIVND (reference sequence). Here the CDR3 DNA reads TGTGCCAGTAGTGACAGGGGGCAGACAGATACGCAGTATTTT. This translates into CASSDRGQTDTQYF.

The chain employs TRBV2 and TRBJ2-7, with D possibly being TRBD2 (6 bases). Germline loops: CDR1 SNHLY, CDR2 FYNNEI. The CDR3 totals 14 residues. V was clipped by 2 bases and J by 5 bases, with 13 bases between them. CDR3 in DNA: TGTGCCAGCAGTGAATGGCGGGAAGGTAACGAGCAGTACTTC. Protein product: CASSEWREGNEQYF.

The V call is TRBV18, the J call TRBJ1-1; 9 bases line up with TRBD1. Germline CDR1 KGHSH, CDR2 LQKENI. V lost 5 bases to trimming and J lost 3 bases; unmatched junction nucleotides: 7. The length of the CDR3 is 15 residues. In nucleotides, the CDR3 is TGTGCCAGCTCAGTCGACAGGGGGGAGGACACTGAAGCTTTCTTT. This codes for CASSVDRGEDTEAFF.

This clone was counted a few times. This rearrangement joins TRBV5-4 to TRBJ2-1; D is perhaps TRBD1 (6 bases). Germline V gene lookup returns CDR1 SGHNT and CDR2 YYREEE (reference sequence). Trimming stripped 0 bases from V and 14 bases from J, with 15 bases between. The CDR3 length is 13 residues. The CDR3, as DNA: TGTGCCAGCAGCTTGGCCTCGGGACAAACGAAGTTCTTC. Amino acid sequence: CASSLASGQTKFF.

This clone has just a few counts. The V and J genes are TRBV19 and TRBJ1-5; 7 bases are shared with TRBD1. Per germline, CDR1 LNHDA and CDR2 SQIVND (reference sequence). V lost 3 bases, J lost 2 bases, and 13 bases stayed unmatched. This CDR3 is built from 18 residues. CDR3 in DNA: TGTGCCAGTAGTATCTTAGGGGACAGCTTTTTGGGCAATCAGCCCCAGCATTTT. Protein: CASSILGDSFLGNQPQHF.

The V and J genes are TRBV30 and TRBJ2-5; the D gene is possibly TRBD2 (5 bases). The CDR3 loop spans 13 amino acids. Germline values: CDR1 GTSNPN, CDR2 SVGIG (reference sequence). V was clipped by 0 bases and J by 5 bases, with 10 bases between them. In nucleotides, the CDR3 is TGTGCCTGGAGTGTAGGCGGGTCGGAGACCCAGTACTTC. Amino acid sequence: CAWSVGGSETQYF. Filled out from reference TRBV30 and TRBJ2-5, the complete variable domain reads SQTIHQWPATLVQPVGSPLSLECTVEGTSNPNLYWYRQAAGRGLQLLFYSVGIGQISSEVPQNLSASRPQDRQFILSSKKLLLSDSGFYLCAWSVGGSETQYFGPGTRLLVL.

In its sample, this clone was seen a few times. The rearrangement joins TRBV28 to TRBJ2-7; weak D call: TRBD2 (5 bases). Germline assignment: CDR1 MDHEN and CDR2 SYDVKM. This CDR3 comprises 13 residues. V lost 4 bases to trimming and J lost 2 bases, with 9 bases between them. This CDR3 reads CASSSGITYEQYF. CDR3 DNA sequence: TGTGCCAGCAGTTCCGGGATCACCTACGAGCAGTACTTC.

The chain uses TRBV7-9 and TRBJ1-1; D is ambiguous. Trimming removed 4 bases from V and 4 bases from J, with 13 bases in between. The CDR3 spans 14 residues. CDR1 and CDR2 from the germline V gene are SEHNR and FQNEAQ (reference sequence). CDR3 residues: CASSSNHKFTEAFF. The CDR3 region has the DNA TGTGCCAGCAGCTCGAATCACAAGTTCACTGAAGCTTTCTTT.

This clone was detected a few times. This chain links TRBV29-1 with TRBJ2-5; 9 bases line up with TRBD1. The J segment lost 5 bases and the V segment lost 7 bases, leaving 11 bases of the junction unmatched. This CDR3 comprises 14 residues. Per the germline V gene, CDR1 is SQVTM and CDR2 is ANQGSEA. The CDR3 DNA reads TGCAGCGGGGGCTGGACAGGGGCCTCGGAGACCCAGTACTTC. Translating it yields CSGGWTGASETQYF.

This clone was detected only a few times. The CDR3: CASSSGLAGSADTQYF. CDR3 in DNA: TGTGCCAGCAGTTCCGGACTAGCGGGAAGTGCAGATACGCAGTATTTT. The chain joins TRBV7-3 to TRBJ2-3, with 12 bases matching TRBD2. The germline V gene has CDR1 SGHTA and CDR2 FQGTGA. This CDR3 is 16 amino acids long. V shed 6 bases, J shed 4 bases, and the junction held 8 bases outside the gene matches.

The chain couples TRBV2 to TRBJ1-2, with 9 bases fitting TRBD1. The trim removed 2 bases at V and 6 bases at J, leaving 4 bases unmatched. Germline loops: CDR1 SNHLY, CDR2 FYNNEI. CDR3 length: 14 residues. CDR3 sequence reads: CASSELRDRDGYTF. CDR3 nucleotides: TGTGCCAGCAGTGAATTAAGGGACAGGGATGGCTACACCTTC.

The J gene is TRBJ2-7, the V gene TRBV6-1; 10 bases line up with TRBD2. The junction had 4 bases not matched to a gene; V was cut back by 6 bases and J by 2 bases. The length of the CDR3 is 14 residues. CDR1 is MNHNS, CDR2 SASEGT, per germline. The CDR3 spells CASRRLAGPYEQYF. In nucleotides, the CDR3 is TGTGCCAGCAGGAGACTAGCGGGTCCCTACGAGCAGTACTTC.